The entry that follows covers one TCR delta chain sequence. This clone was detected only a few times. Its binding antigen is unknown. TCRdb's entry gives the protein of a much larger clone, which mismatches this DNA's translation at residue 6, likely from a read error; the protein reported here is translated from the DNA. This specimen belongs to a study of γδ T cells in repeated Plasmodium falciparum infection (dated by TCRdb to the early 2020s). Background on the whole study: The natural-infection arm enrolled Malian children exposed to intense seasonal malaria transmission, compared against age and gender matched Australian children. Roughly 5 malaria-naive U.S. adults underwent four controlled human malaria infections by bites from P. falciparum NF54-infected Anopheles stephensi mosquitoes over approximately 640 days. Samples from controlled-infection subjects were taken at baseline, right before selected infections, and 21 days after each infection. Malian gammadelta TCR repertoires were analysed cross-sectionally in periods with no transmission and longitudinally across episodes of acute febrile malaria. Using both natural infection in Mali and controlled human malaria infection, the study looked at the way repeated Plasmodium falciparum infection shapes the human gammadelta T cell repertoire.

Vgamma9/Vdelta2+ and Vdelta2-negative gammadelta T cell populations were flow-sorted from peripheral blood mononuclear cells for bulk TCR repertoire analysis. Library prep was done by multiplex PCR. These reads were obtained on an Illumina MiSeq. From each sorted gammadelta T cell sample, both TCR gamma (TRG) and TCR delta (TRD) chains were sequenced. Turning to the authors' computational methods: The repertoire analyses used clonotype tree plots, the accumulated frequency of the top 20 clonotypes, and diversity index (DI) and D75 metrics. TCRdb reprocessed the public data with the CATT caller; entries with the same nucleotide sequence were combined afterwards. These V and J calls rely on TCRdb rather than the paper's analysis. Within this sample are tens of thousands of delta-chain clones, with 1.5% to 2% of them counted one time only. The ten biggest clones cover over 14% of the sample. What the research found in general, with its limitations: Vdelta2-negative gammadelta TCR repertoires from Malian children appeared more clonally expanded, less diverse and less shared than those of Australian children. Generalizability was limited because the Malian cohort was drawn from a small rural village of predominantly one ethnic group. The controlled-infection cohort was small, limiting analysis of inter-individual variability in gammadelta T cell responses. A highly stable polyclonal repertoire over time and infection, with many inter-individual overlapping TCRgamma sequences, was shown by Vgamma9/Vdelta2+ TCR repertoires. Repeated controlled infections appeared to drive waves of new clonotype selection in Vdelta2-negative, largely Vdelta1+, gammadelta TCR repertoires.

Deletion took 1 base off V and 3 bases off J, with a span of 42 bases between the germline ends. CDR1 TSWWSYY and CDR2 QGS were looked up in the germline V gene. From the cysteine up to the phenylalanine, the CDR3 has a length of 25 residues. The retained sequence is limited to the CDR3, 75 bases, with the frame set at the first base. Sequencing used gamma-delta T cells from blood. The sequence is built from TRDV1 and TRDJ1; a tentative D match to TRDD3 spans 6 bases. The sequence was obtained from a pool of human donors (malaria-infected and uninfected, not separated). The DNA reads as follows: TGTGCTCTTGGGGAACCTAGATACACCACACTACCCCTCTTATCGCTGGGGATCGAGGCCGATAAACTCATCTTT. Its translation reads: CALGEPRYTTLPLLSLGIEADKLIF.